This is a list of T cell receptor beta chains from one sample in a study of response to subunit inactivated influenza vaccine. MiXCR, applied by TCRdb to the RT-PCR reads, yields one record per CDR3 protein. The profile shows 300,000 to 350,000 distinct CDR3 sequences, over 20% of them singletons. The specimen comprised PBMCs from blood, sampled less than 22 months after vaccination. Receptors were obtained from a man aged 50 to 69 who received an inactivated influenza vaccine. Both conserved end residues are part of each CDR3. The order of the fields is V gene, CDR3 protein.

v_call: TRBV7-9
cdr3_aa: CASSLDGDPTDEKLFF

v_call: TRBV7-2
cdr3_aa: CASSLGGRETQYF

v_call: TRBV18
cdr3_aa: CASSAWREEKWLNIQYF

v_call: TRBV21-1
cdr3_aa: CASTKGTTPPYKQYF

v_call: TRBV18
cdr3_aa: CASSPPTRGETQYF

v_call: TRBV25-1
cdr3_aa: CASSDQGRSYTF

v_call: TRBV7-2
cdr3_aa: CASSPTSGSSYEQYF

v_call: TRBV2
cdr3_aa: CASSEDRQGARKTVF

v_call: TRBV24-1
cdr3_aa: CATSEPGPGYGYTF

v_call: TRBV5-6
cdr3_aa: CASSPLWADTDTQYF

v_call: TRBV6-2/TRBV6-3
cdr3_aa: CASSYEPGNNEQFF

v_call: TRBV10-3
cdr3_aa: CATGNNGATNEKLFF

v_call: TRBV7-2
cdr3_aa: CASKGAMEAFF

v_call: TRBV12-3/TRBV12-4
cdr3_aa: CASSHRGSDEQYF

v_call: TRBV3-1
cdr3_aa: CASSHMGGVYEQYF

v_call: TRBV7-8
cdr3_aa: CASRPRANTDTQYF

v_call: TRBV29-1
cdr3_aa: CSVEGTRDREQYF

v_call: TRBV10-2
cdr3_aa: CASTRVGQGNNEQFF

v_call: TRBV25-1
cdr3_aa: CASSAPGTLNQGYTF

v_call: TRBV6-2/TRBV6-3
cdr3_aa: CASSGTARGTEAFF

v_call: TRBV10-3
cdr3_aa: CAIRAGTGGRLRNTEAFF

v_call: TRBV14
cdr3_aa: CASSQSYRGTQYF